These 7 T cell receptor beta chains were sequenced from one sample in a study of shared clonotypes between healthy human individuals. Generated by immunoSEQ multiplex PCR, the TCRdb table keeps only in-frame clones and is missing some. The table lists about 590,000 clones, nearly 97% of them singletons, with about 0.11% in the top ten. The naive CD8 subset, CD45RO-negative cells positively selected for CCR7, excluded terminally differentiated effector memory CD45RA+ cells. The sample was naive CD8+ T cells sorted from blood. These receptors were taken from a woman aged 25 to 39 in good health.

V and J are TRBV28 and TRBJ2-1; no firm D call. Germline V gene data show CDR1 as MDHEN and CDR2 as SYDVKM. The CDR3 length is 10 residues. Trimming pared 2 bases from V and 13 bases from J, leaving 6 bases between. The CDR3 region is CASSLGRQFF. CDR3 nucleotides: TGTGCCAGCAGTTTAGGAAGACAGTTCTTC. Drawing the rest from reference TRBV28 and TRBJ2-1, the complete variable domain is DVKVTQSSRYLVKRTGEKVFLECVQDMDHENMFWYRQDPGLGLRLIYFSYDVKMKEKGDIPEGYSVSREKKERFSLILESASTNQTSMYLCASSLGRQFFGPGTRLTVL.

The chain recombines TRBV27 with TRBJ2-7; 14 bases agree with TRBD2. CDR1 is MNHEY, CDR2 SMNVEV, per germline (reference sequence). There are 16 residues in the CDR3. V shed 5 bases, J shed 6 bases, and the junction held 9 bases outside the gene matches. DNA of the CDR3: TGTGCCAGCAGTCCACCGGGACTAGCGGGAGTAAGCGAGCAGTACTTC. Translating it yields CASSPPGLAGVSEQYF.

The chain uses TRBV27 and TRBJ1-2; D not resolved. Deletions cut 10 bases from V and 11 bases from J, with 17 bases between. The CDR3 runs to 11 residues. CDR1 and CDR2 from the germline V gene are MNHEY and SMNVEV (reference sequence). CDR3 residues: CATFAGLIYTF. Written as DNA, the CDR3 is TGTGCCACCTTCGCCGGGCTTATTTACACCTTC.

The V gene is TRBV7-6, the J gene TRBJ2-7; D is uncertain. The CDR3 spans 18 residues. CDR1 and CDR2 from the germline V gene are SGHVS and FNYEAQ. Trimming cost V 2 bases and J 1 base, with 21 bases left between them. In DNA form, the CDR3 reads TGTGCCAGCAGCTTAACCCATAGCCCCCCAGCGAAATCCTACGAGCAGTACTTC. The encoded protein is CASSLTHSPPAKSYEQYF.

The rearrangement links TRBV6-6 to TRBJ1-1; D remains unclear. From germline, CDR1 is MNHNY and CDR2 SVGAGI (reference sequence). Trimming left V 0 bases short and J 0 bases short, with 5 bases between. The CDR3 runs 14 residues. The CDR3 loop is CASSYSNMNTEAFF. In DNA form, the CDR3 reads TGTGCCAGCAGTTACTCGAATATGAACACTGAAGCTTTCTTT.

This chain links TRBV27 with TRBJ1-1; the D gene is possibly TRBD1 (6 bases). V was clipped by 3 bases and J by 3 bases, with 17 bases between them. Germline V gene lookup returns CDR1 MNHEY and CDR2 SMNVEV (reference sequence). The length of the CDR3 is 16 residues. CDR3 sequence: CASSFNSGVFDTEAFF. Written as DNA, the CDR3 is TGTGCCAGCAGTTTCAATTCAGGGGTTTTCGACACTGAAGCTTTCTTT.

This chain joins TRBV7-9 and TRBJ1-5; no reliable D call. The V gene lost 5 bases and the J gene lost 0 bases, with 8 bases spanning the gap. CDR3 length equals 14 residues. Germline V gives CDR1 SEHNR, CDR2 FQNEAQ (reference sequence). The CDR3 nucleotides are TGTGCCAGCAGCCCCCTTAATAGCAATCAGCCCCAGCATTTT. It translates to CASSPLNSNQPQHF.